The 2 T cell receptor beta chains given below trace back to one sample, sequenced in a study of TIL therapy for anti-PD-1-resistant metastatic lung cancer. The immunoSEQ assay was v3. Only in-frame clones appear in the TCRdb table, and some are missing; sequencing was by immunoSEQ multiplex PCR. The table includes about 50,000 clones, less than 85% detected once. As for time point: pre-treatment sample, taken before nivolumab and TIL therapy. The tumor samples were excised metastases, mostly pleural nodules or supraclavicular lymph nodes. The sequenced sample was tumor tissue, obtained at baseline. All receptors come from a person aged 25 to 85 with non-small cell lung cancer.

The rearrangement joins TRBV11-3 to TRBJ1-1; tentatively, D is TRBD1 (5 bases). Trimming left V 1 base short and J 0 bases short, with 9 bases between. The CDR3 extends over 15 amino acids. Germline V gene lookup returns CDR1 SGHNT and CDR2 YENEEA. Written as DNA, the CDR3 is TGTGCCAGCAGCTTAGGAGGGGTCATGAACACTGAAGCTTTCTTT. Encoded protein: CASSLGGVMNTEAFF.

This clone qualifies as medium-sized. This chain uses TRBV25-1 with TRBJ2-7; TRBD1 matches 9 bases. V trimming: 6 bases; J trimming: 2 bases; junction bases outside the gene matches: 5. CDR1 and CDR2 from the germline V gene are MGHDK and SYGVNS. This CDR3 spans 14 amino acids. This CDR3 is CASSGTGQTYEQYF. The CDR3 coding sequence is TGTGCCAGCAGCGGGACAGGGCAAACCTACGAGCAGTACTTC.